These T cell receptor beta chains were read from a single sample in a study of T cell responses to AZD1222 COVID-19 vaccine. Only in-frame clones appear in the TCRdb table, and some are missing; sequencing was by immunoSEQ multiplex PCR. The sample has about 120,000 clones, about 90% seen once; the top ten hold under 9%. This material consisted of peripheral blood, taken on day 0 of AZD1222 vaccination. The receptors come from an adult in good health. Each CDR3 is given with its conserved first and last residue. D genes are given only for firm matches. The size entry is marked missing in some rows and otherwise reads once, few, many or a size class.

clone size | D gene | J gene | V gene | CDR3 DNA | CDR3 protein
. | TRBD1 | TRBJ1-1 | TRBV19 | TGTGCCAGTTACAGGGGTCGGAGAGAGAGCACTGAAGCTTTCTTT | CASYRGRRESTEAFF
. | TRBD2 | TRBJ2-1 | TRBV27 | TGTGCCAGCAGTTGGAAGGGACTAGCGGCCACCTTGCGCTACAATGAGCAGTTCTTC | CASSWKGLAATLRYNEQFF
. | . | TRBJ2-2 | TRBV15 | TGTGCCACCAGCAGAGATGGGGGGACCGGGGAGCTGTTTTTT | CATSRDGGTGELFF
. | . | TRBJ1-5 | TRBV30 | TGTGCCTGGAGTGTACCCGGGGGGTACAATCAGCCCCAGCATTTT | CAWSVPGGYNQPQHF
once | TRBD1 | TRBJ1-2 | TRBV5-3 | TGTGCCAGAAGCTTCCCGACAGGGGGCGTAAGTAACTATGGCTACACCTTC | CARSFPTGGVSNYGYTF
. | TRBD1 | TRBJ2-1 | TRBV28 | TGTGCCAGCAGTTCCCGGGACAGACTGAATGAGCAGTTCTTC | CASSSRDRLNEQFF
. | TRBD2 | TRBJ2-2 | TRBV6-4 | TGTGCCAGCAGACTAGCGGGAGGAAGGGACACCGGGGAGCTGTTTTTT | CASRLAGGRDTGELFF
once | . | TRBJ1-1 | TRBV5-1 | TGCGCCAGCAGCTCCAGGGAAAATACTGAAGCTTTCTTT | CASSSRENTEAFF
. | . | TRBJ1-2 | TRBV20-1 | TGCAGTGCTAGTCGGGGGAGTCAGGTCAAAGGCTACACCTTC | CSASRGSQVKGYTF
. | . | TRBJ2-1 | TRBV27 | TGTGCCAGCAGTTTTGGTAGCTCCTACAATGAGCAGTTCTTC | CASSFGSSYNEQFF
. | . | TRBJ1-1 | TRBV6-6 | TGTGCCAGCAGCCCCAGTGAAGCTTTCTTT | CASSPSEAFF
. | . | TRBJ2-1 | TRBV3-1/TRBV3-2 | TGTGCCAGCAGCCAAGCGGGGGAGCAGTTCTTC | CASSQAGEQFF
. | TRBD2 | TRBJ2-2 | TRBV18 | TGTGCCAGCTCACCACGGGGAGGGACGGCCGGGGAGCTGTTTTTT | CASSPRGGTAGELFF
. | TRBD1 | TRBJ1-1 | TRBV19 | TGTGCCAGTAGTATGGGCTCCTTCCCGGGCACAGGGGTCGGGGACACTGAAGCTTTCTTT | CASSMGSFPGTGVGDTEAFF
once | . | TRBJ1-3 | TRBV13 | TGTGCCAGCAGCTCCTTTGGAAACACCATATATTTT | CASSSFGNTIYF
. | . | TRBJ2-5 | TRBV18 | TGTGCCAGCTCAACCGTGGAGACCCAGTACTTC | CASSTVETQYF
. | . | TRBJ2-2 | TRBV5-1 | TGCGCCAGCAGCCCGAGGGGTAAGGGGGCGAACACCGGGGAGCTGTTTTTT | CASSPRGKGANTGELFF
. | TRBD1 | TRBJ1-5 | TRBV27 | TGTGCCAGCAGTTTAATCGCAGGGGGCCTAAACAATCAGCCCCAGCATTTT | CASSLIAGGLNNQPQHF
. | . | TRBJ2-1 | TRBV7-7 | TGTGCTAGCAGCTTAGGAGGGACAGTCGGACGGGAGCAGTTCTTC | CASSLGGTVGREQFF
. | TRBD1 | TRBJ1-4 | TRBV5-6 | TGTGCCAGCAGGTTGACAGGGCGAACTAATGAAAAACTGTTTTTT | CASRLTGRTNEKLFF
. | . | TRBJ1-1 | TRBV5-6 | TGTGCCAGCAGCTTAGAGGGTTACGAAGCTTTCTTT | CASSLEGYEAFF
. | TRBD1 | TRBJ1-2 | TRBV10-3 | TGTGCCGTGAAACCGGGACAGGGGGCTGAAGGCTACACCTTC | CAVKPGQGAEGYTF
. | . | TRBJ1-6 | TRBV6-1 | TGTGCCAGCAGTGTCGGGACGAGCTCCTATAATTCACCCCTCCACTTT | CASSVGTSSYNSPLHF
. | TRBD2 | TRBJ2-2 | TRBV28 | TGTGCCAGCATGAGTCCCACTAGCGCCAACACCGGGGAGCTGTTTTTT | CASMSPTSANTGELFF
. | . | TRBJ1-5 | TRBV18 | TGTGCCAGCTCACCACGGGTTTCAGGGGATCAGCCCCAGCATTTT | CASSPRVSGDQPQHF
. | . | TRBJ1-1 | TRBV9 | TGTGCCAGCAGCGTAGATATGGGGACCTACACTGAAGCTTTCTTT | CASSVDMGTYTEAFF
. | . | TRBJ1-2 | TRBV7-9 | TGTGCCAGCAGCCCTGACAGGCAATCAGGTTCAGGGAACTATGGCTACACCTTC | CASSPDRQSGSGNYGYTF
once | TRBD1 | TRBJ1-3 | TRBV2 | TGTGCCAGCCGACGACAGGGGGTATGGAACACCATATATTTT | CASRRQGVWNTIYF
. | TRBD2 | TRBJ2-1 | TRBV6-4 | TGTGCAAGCGGGGGGGCCTCCCTCAATGAGCAGTTCTTC | CASGGASLNEQFF
few | . | TRBJ1-2 | TRBV9 | TGTGCCAGCAGCGGGACGGTGGGTGGCTACACCTTC | CASSGTVGGYTF
. | . | TRBJ2-1 | TRBV6-4 | TGTGCCAGCAGTGACGACTTGCACAATGAGCAGTTCTTC | CASSDDLHNEQFF
few | . | TRBJ1-5 | TRBV28 | TGTGCCAGCATTTCGATGGGGCAGCCCCAGCATTTT | CASISMGQPQHF
. | TRBD1 | TRBJ1-3 | TRBV19 | TGTGCCAGTAGTGGAAGGGGGCGACCCTCTGGAAACACCATATATTTT | CASSGRGRPSGNTIYF
. | . | TRBJ1-5 | TRBV28 | TGTGCCAGCAGTTTAATTAGGAGGCAGCCCCAGCATTTT | CASSLIRRQPQHF
. | . | TRBJ1-2 | TRBV5-1 | TGCGCCAGCAGACAGGAGATGATGGGAACAAACTATGGCTACACCTTC | CASRQEMMGTNYGYTF
. | . | TRBJ2-3 | TRBV6-5 | TGTGCCAGCAGTTACTCGGGACACTTACTGACAGATACGCAGTATTTT | CASSYSGHLLTDTQYF
. | . | TRBJ1-4 | TRBV11-2 | TGTGCCAGCAGCCTCAGGGGTATCACTAATGAAAAACTGTTTTTT | CASSLRGITNEKLFF
. | . | TRBJ1-1 | TRBV24-1 | TGTGCCACCAGTGATTCGGACACTGAAGCTTTCTTT | CATSDSDTEAFF
. | TRBD1 | TRBJ1-2 | TRBV13 | TGTGCCAGCAGCTTAGGCCCGGGACAGGGGCTAGCTAACTATGGCTACACCTTC | CASSLGPGQGLANYGYTF
. | TRBD1 | TRBJ1-1 | TRBV23-1 | TGCGCCAGCAGTCAGTCCACACACAGGGGGGACACTGAAGCTTTCTTT | CASSQSTHRGDTEAFF
. | TRBD1 | TRBJ1-1 | TRBV30 | TGTGCCTGGAGGCAAGTAGGGGGCGTTACTGAAGCTTTCTTT | CAWRQVGGVTEAFF
. | TRBD2 | TRBJ2-1 | TRBV7-6 | TGTGCCAGCAGCTTAGTTGCCACCAGCGGGAGTAATGAGCAGTTCTTC | CASSLVATSGSNEQFF
. | . | TRBJ2-3 | TRBV6-5 | TGTGCCAGCAGGAATTCAGGGGCTAGCACAGATACGCAGTATTTT | CASRNSGASTDTQYF
. | . | TRBJ2-2 | TRBV7-3 | TGTGCCAGCAGCCGACCTAGGACCGATGCGAACACCGGGGAGCTGTTTTTT | CASSRPRTDANTGELFF
. | TRBD2 | TRBJ2-1 | TRBV5-4 | TGTGCCAGCAGCTTTTCGGGGGAGGGCCCCTACAATGAGCAGTTCTTC | CASSFSGEGPYNEQFF
. | . | TRBJ1-2 | TRBV2 | TGTGCCAGCAGTGAACGAGCCAATGGCTACACCTTC | CASSERANGYTF
. | . | TRBJ2-7 | TRBV4-2 | TGTGCCAGCAGCCCCCGCTACCCCGTGGGAGAGCAGTACTTC | CASSPRYPVGEQYF
. | TRBD1 | TRBJ1-2 | TRBV11-2 | TGTGCCAGCAGCTTAGACTTGGGACAGGACTACTATGGCTACACCTTC | CASSLDLGQDYYGYTF
. | . | TRBJ2-5 | TRBV5-5 | TGTGCCAGCAGCTTGGTTCCTGGAGTGGGGACGGAGACCCAGTACTTC | CASSLVPGVGTETQYF
. | . | TRBJ1-1 | TRBV27 | TGTGCCAGCAGTTCGACAGGCAAGATTGCCCTCCCCACTTTGAACACTGAAGCTTTCTTT | CASSSTGKIALPTLNTEAFF
. | . | TRBJ1-1 | TRBV9 | TGTGCCAGCAGCGTAGGGGGGCCGAACACTGAAGCTTTCTTT | CASSVGGPNTEAFF
. | . | TRBJ1-2 | TRBV7-8 | TGTGCCAGCAGCTTAGGGCCCGGGACCGCCAGCTACACCTTC | CASSLGPGTASYTF
. | . | TRBJ1-1 | TRBV19 | TGTGCCAGTAGCCCGGACAGTGCTGAAGCTTTCTTT | CASSPDSAEAFF
. | . | TRBJ2-7 | TRBV20-1 | TGCAGTGCAGGACCGTACGAGCAGTACTTC | CSAGPYEQYF
. | TRBD2 | TRBJ2-2 | TRBV7-3 | TGTGCCAGCAGCAAACGTGGGACTAGCGGGGTTGCCGGGGAGCTGTTTTTT | CASSKRGTSGVAGELFF